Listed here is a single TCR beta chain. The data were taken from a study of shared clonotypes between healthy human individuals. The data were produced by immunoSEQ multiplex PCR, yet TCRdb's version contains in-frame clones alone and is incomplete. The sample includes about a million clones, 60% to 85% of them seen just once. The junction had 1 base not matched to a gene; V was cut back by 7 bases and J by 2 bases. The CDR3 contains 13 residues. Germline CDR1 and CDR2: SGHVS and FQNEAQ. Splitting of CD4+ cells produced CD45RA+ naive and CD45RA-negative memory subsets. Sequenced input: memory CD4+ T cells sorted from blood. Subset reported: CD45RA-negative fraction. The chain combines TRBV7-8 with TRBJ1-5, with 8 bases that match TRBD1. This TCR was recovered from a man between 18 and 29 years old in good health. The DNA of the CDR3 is TGTGCCAGCATGGGACAGGGCAATCAGCCCCAGCATTTT. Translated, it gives CASMGQGNQPQHF.